The T cell receptor (beta chain) under discussion was sequenced for a study of T-cell reconstitution after alpha-beta-depleted transplantation in children. Study observations and caveats: One year post-transplant, T-cell counts and diversity were largely derived from T cells produced anew. Expanded graft clones, several hundred of them, were reportedly the source of alpha-beta T cells about two months after transplant.

With 3 bases removed from V and 7 bases from J, the gap between germline ends came to 9 bases. The CDR3 spans 12 residues. Germline V CDR1 and CDR2: DFQATT, SNEGSKA (reference sequence). For this clonotype: Its antigen is still unknown.

The authors prepared the TCRbeta library with unique molecular identifiers. TCRdb ran MiXCR on the PCR reads and lists one entry per CDR3 protein. This table has around 450,000 distinct CDR3 sequences, 43% appearing once. The chain joins TRBV20-1 to TRBJ1-4; no clear D. This TCR derives from a girl aged 2 to 9 with aplastic anemia, due to receive a stem cell transplant. The sequencing here drew on PBMCs, taken before TCRalphabeta/CD19-depleted stem cell transplant. The CDR3 DNA reads as TGCAGTGCTAGCGTTATAGCTGAAAAACTGTTTTTT. This encodes CSASVIAEKLFF.